The clone carrying this TCR beta chain was seen once. Its antigen is unknown. Germline CDR1 and CDR2: GTSNPN and SVGIG (reference sequence). The CDR3 runs to 14 residues. The germline V and J ends were trimmed by 5 bases and 1 base, with 12 bases remaining between them. This entry belongs to a study of shared clonotypes between healthy human individuals. Points from the study as a whole: The naive CD4 repertoires of a few donors were compared, and approximately 5.3% of clonotypes were shared. Researchers found naive subsets generally carried larger estimated richness than memory subsets.

Each replicate PCR on the sorted subsets used roughly 190 ng DNA (around 31,000 T cell genomes). Per the study methods: Junction-only immunoSEQ sequences carried no quality scores, so filtering differed. TCRdb keeps only in-frame clones here, not all; method: immunoSEQ multiplex PCR. D and trimming come from the DNA, and the V and J calls and clone size come from that table. The table has millions of clones, roughly 94% seen once. The TCR was taken from a man aged 18 to 29 in good health. The chain recombines TRBV30 with TRBJ1-5; D is unresolved. Material for sequencing was naive CD4+ T cells sorted from blood. As to subset: CD45RA+ positively selected. In DNA, the CDR3 is TGTGCCTGGGGTGAGCTGGACAGCAATCAGCCCCAGCATTTT. As protein: CAWGELDSNQPQHF.